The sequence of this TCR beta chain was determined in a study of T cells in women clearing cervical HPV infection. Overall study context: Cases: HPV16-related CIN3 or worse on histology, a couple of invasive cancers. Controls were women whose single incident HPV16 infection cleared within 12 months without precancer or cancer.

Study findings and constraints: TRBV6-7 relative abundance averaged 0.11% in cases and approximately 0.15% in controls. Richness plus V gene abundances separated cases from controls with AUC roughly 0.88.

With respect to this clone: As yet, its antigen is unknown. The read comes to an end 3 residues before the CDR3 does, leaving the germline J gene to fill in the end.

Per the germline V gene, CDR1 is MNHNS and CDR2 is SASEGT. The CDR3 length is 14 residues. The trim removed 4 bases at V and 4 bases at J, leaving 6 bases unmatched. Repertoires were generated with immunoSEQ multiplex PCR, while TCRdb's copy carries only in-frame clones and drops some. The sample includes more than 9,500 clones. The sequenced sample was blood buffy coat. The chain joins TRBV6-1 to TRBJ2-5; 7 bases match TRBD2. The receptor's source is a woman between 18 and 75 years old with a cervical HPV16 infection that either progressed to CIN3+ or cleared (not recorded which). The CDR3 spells CASSVNPGGETQYF. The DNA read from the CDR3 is TGTGCCAGCAGTGTAAATCCGGGGGGAGAGACC.